The 6 T cell receptor beta chains presented below share a single source sample, sequenced in a study of cytomegalovirus exposure and HLA in healthy donors. A multiplex PCR was run with 60 Vbeta primers and 13 Jbeta primers. The data were produced by immunoSEQ multiplex PCR, yet TCRdb's version contains in-frame clones alone and is incomplete. The sample yields about 130,000 clones, approximately 70% seen once. The sequenced sample consisted of PBMCs. The receptors were gathered from a man aged 55 to 70 in good health and CMV-seropositive.

The V gene is TRBV18, the J gene TRBJ1-3; possible D gene TRBD1, 6 bases. The CDR3 covers 16 residues. Trimming removed 3 bases from V and 0 bases from J, with 12 bases in between. Germline V gene data show CDR1 as KGHSH and CDR2 as LQKENI. Here the CDR3 reads CASSPRQVTSGNTIYF. CDR3 sequence (DNA): TGTGCCAGCTCACCGCGACAGGTGACCTCTGGAAACACCATATATTTT.

The chain carries TRBV19 and TRBJ2-3; 7 nucleotides match TRBD2. Germline assignment: CDR1 LNHDA and CDR2 SQIVND (reference sequence). The CDR3 runs 16 residues. The V and J ends lost 5 bases and 3 bases, in that order; junction bases with no gene match: 11. The chain's CDR3 is CASSLGGGWGTDTQYF. The CDR3 DNA follows: TGTGCCAGTAGTCTGGGGGGGGGTTGGGGGACAGATACGCAGTATTTT.

The chain carries TRBV5-8 and TRBJ1-3; 7 nucleotides match TRBD1. V was clipped by 4 bases and J by 0 bases; unmatched bases: 4. This CDR3 has 15 residues. CDR1 is SGHTS, CDR2 YDEGEE, per germline. Written as DNA, the CDR3 is TGTGCCAGCAGCCGGGACAGAGACTCTGGAAACACCATATATTTT. Protein sequence: CASSRDRDSGNTIYF. The full variable domain, with the rest looked up from reference TRBV5-8 and TRBJ1-3, is EAGVTQSPTHLIKTRGQQATLRCSPISGHTSVYWYQQALGLGLQFLLWYDEGEERNRGNFPPRFSGRQFPNYSSELNVNALELEDSALYLCASSRDRDSGNTIYFGEGSWLTVV.

The chain has TRBV7-3 and TRBJ2-1, with D perhaps TRBD1 (6 bases). Germline V gives CDR1 SGHTA, CDR2 FQGTGA. The germline V and J ends were trimmed by 5 bases and 4 bases, with 9 bases remaining between them. The CDR3 has 13 residues. The CDR3 DNA is TGTGCCAGCAGCCTTACAGGGTACAATGAGCAGTTCTTC. It yields the protein CASSLTGYNEQFF.

The chain joins TRBV7-6 to TRBJ2-7, with 9 bases lining up with TRBD2. Unmatched junction bases numbered 3, after V lost 5 bases and J lost 4 bases. Germline CDR1 SGHVS, CDR2 FNYEAQ. CDR3 size: 13 residues. CDR3 loop: CASSATSGYEQYF. CDR3 sequence (DNA): TGTGCCAGCAGCGCAACTAGCGGGTACGAGCAGTACTTC.

This clone appeared a single time. V usage is TRBV11-1 and J usage is TRBJ2-7; weak D call: TRBD1 (5 bases). V lost 3 bases and J lost 5, with 17 bases in between. The CDR3 extends over 15 amino acids. Per the germline V gene, CDR1 is SGHAT and CDR2 is FQDESV (reference sequence). The chain's CDR3 is CASSLLLGPGHEQYF. The DNA for the CDR3 is TGTGCCAGCAGCTTGTTATTGGGGCCCGGACACGAGCAGTACTTC.